A selection of T cell receptor beta chains follows, all from one sample in a study of blood T cell repertoires in COVID-19. Sequencing used immunoSEQ multiplex PCR; TCRdb keeps in-frame clones, though not all of them. Of 150,000 to 200,000 clones in the sample, about 86% are singletons; the top ten hold over 2.5%. The sequenced sample was peripheral blood. Receptor source: a human donor with acute or convalescent COVID-19. The donor label of this sample is uncertain. Each CDR3 is given with its conserved first and last residue. A D gene is named only where the DNA matches it firmly. Clone size is stated in some rows and not others, as once, few, many or a class when expanded.

CDR3aa	CDR3nt	v_gene	j_gene	d_gene	abundance
CASSGQVADTGELFF	TGTGCCAGCAGTGGACAGGTGGCTGACACCGGGGAGCTGTTTTTT	TRBV25-1	TRBJ2-2	NA	NA
CASSEQTFRGTGELFF	TGTGCCAGCAGTGAACAAACTTTCAGGGGGACCGGGGAGCTGTTTTTT	TRBV2	TRBJ2-2	TRBD1	NA
CASRSTGDEGYEQYF	TGTGCCAGCAGATCCACAGGGGACGAGGGGTACGAGCAGTACTTC	TRBV6-4	TRBJ2-7	TRBD1	NA
CASTRGLANNEQFF	TGTGCCAGCACTCGGGGACTAGCCAACAATGAGCAGTTCTTC	TRBV7-2	TRBJ2-1	TRBD2	NA
CASSFETGTYEQYF	TGTGCCAGCAGCTTTGAAACAGGGACCTACGAGCAGTACTTC	TRBV7-2	TRBJ2-7	NA	NA
CASSYGGSINTEAFF	TGTGCCAGCAGTTACGGGGGCTCAATAAACACTGAAGCTTTCTTT	TRBV6-5	TRBJ1-1	NA	NA
CASSQDLPGRQNEKLFF	TGTGCCAGCAGCCAAGATCTCCCAGGTCGGCAGAACGAAAAACTGTTTTTT	TRBV14	TRBJ1-4	NA	few
CAITRGYGNTIYF	TGTGCCATTACACGGGGATATGGAAACACCATATATTTT	TRBV12-3/TRBV12-4	TRBJ1-3	NA	once
CASSYRGDRGREKLFF	TGTGCCAGCAGTTACCGGGGGGACAGGGGGAGGGAAAAACTGTTTTTT	TRBV6-6	TRBJ1-4	TRBD1	NA
CASSGPGQGPWGSPLHF	TGTGCCAGTAGTGGGCCGGGACAGGGGCCTTGGGGTTCACCCCTCCACTTT	TRBV19	TRBJ1-6	TRBD1	NA
CASSLEPGDQPQHF	TGCGCCAGCAGCTTGGAACCAGGGGATCAGCCCCAGCATTTT	TRBV5-1	TRBJ1-5	NA	NA
CATSKPSGQGYEQYF	TGTGCCACCAGTAAGCCCTCGGGACAGGGTTACGAGCAGTACTTC	TRBV15	TRBJ2-7	TRBD1	NA
CASSLSQGANTGELFF	TGTGCCAGCAGCTTATCGCAGGGGGCCAACACCGGGGAGCTGTTTTTT	TRBV7-2	TRBJ2-2	TRBD1	NA
CASSFGQGRGYTF	TGTGCCAGCAGCTTCGGACAGGGCCGAGGCTACACCTTC	TRBV7-9	TRBJ1-2	TRBD1	NA
CAWSVGTGDGYTF	TGTGCCTGGAGTGTGGGGACAGGGGATGGCTACACCTTC	TRBV30	TRBJ1-2	TRBD1	NA
CASSRYPGTSGLNTGELFF	TGTGCCAGCAGTAGATACCCGGGGACTAGCGGCTTAAACACCGGGGAGCTGTTTTTT	TRBV6-4	TRBJ2-2	TRBD2	NA
CASSMGGGAGRAFF	TGTGCCAGTAGTATGGGCGGGGGCGCCGGGCGAGCTTTCTTT	TRBV19	TRBJ1-1	NA	NA
CASSYVGRDTEAFF	TGTGCCAGCAGTTACGTGGGGCGAGACACTGAAGCTTTCTTT	TRBV6-5	TRBJ1-1	NA	NA
CASSLGAGGLSGANVLTF	TGTGCCAGCAGCTTAGGAGCGGGGGGGCTCTCTGGGGCCAACGTCCTGACTTTC	TRBV7-2	TRBJ2-6	TRBD2	NA
CASSTDRGRTEAFF	TGTGCCAGCAGCACGGACAGGGGGCGAACTGAAGCTTTCTTT	TRBV7-3	TRBJ1-1	TRBD1	NA
CASTPRGGHIQYF	TGTGCCAGCACACCTAGGGGAGGGCACATTCAGTACTTC	TRBV6-5	TRBJ2-4	TRBD2	NA
CADTGHSGNTIYF	TGTGCCGACACAGGGCACTCTGGAAACACCATATATTTT	TRBV30	TRBJ1-3	NA	NA
CASKGSGGAVDTQYF	TGTGCCAGCAAAGGGAGCGGGGGGGCGGTAGATACGCAGTATTTT	TRBV2	TRBJ2-3	TRBD2	once
CASSPPKGENTEAFF	TGTGCCAGCAGTCCTCCGAAAGGGGAAAACACTGAAGCTTTCTTT	TRBV6-5	TRBJ1-1	NA	NA
CAWSSRGGINYGYTF	TGTGCCTGGAGTTCCCGGGGTGGGATAAACTATGGCTACACCTTC	TRBV30	TRBJ1-2	NA	NA